Each of the 18 T cell receptor beta chains below was sequenced from the same sample in a study of blood T cell repertoires in COVID-19. Some clones are missing from TCRdb's copy, which holds only in-frame ones; the method was immunoSEQ multiplex PCR. The sample shows over 200,000 clones, almost 85% of them seen only once. What was sequenced was PBMCs or T cells enriched from blood (not recorded which). The receptors were sampled from a man aged 35 to 55 who had recovered from COVID-19.

The chain employs TRBV5-6 and TRBJ1-4, with a weak D call TRBD1 (5 bases). The CDR3 is 15 amino acids. Germline V gene data show CDR1 as SGHDT and CDR2 as YYEEEE. Trimming shortened V by 0 bases and J by 4 bases, and 10 bases separated the two germline ends. The DNA for the CDR3 is TGTGCCAGCAGCTTGGTAGACAGATTTAATGAAAAACTGTTTTTT. Translating it yields CASSLVDRFNEKLFF.

The chain joins TRBV7-2 to TRBJ1-5; 9 bases map to TRBD1. V lost 1 base to trimming and J lost 6 bases; unmatched junction nucleotides: 7. CDR1 is SGHTA and CDR2 is FQGNSA in the germline V gene. The CDR3 is made up of 16 amino acids. The CDR3 loop reads CASSLGPGQGTQPQHF. In DNA form, the CDR3 reads TGTGCCAGCAGCTTAGGGCCGGGACAGGGTACTCAGCCCCAGCATTTT.

The chain has TRBV4-2 and TRBJ2-5; 12 positions match TRBD2. CDR1 and CDR2 (germline): LGHNA, YNFKEQ. V was pared by 0 bases and J by 2 bases, with 7 bases of the junction left unmatched. The CDR3 covers 18 residues. The CDR3 region is CASSQELAGGSLQETQYF. The DNA for the CDR3 is TGTGCCAGCAGCCAAGAACTAGCGGGGGGTAGCTTACAAGAGACCCAGTACTTC.

The J gene is TRBJ2-1, the V gene TRBV4-1, with 10 bases aligning to TRBD2. CDR3 length: 16 residues. The germline gives CDR1 MGHRA, CDR2 YSYEKL. Germline trimming cut 0 bases from V and 8 bases from J; bases unmatched to any gene: 7. The CDR3 spells CASSQEALAGRDEQFF. CDR3 nucleotides: TGCGCCAGCAGCCAAGAGGCACTAGCGGGAAGGGATGAGCAGTTCTTC.

The V and J genes are TRBV7-9 and TRBJ1-4; D remains ambiguous. V lost 7 bases to trimming and J lost 2 bases, with 14 bases between them. CDR3 length equals 15 residues. Germline values: CDR1 SEHNR, CDR2 FQNEAQ (reference sequence). The CDR3 region has the DNA TGTGCCAGCATCCCTATCGTGTCGACTAATGAAAAACTGTTTTTT. Its translation is CASIPIVSTNEKLFF.

This clone has just one count. The chain combines TRBV30 with TRBJ1-2, with 10 nucleotides matching TRBD1. Germline loops: CDR1 GTSNPN, CDR2 SVGIG (reference sequence). J gave up 4 bases and V 6 bases, and 5 bases lay outside the gene matches. There are 13 residues in the CDR3. The chain's CDR3 is CACRQGASYGYTF. CDR3 DNA sequence: TGTGCCTGCCGACAGGGGGCCAGCTATGGCTACACCTTC.

The rearrangement uses TRBV6-2 or TRBV6-3 and TRBJ2-2, with a possible D match to TRBD1 (5 bases). Trimming shortened V by 5 bases and J by 0 bases, and 13 bases separated the two germline ends. From germline, CDR1 is MNHEY and CDR2 SVGEGT. This CDR3 has 16 residues. The CDR3 is CASSARRGANTGELFF. The DNA for the CDR3 is TGTGCCAGCAGTGCCCGTAGGGGCGCGAACACCGGGGAGCTGTTTTTT.

The CDR3 coding sequence is TGTGCCAGCAGTTTTGGCCGTTCCTACGAGCAGTACTTC. Translated: CASSFGRSYEQYF. The chain carries TRBV28 and TRBJ2-7; no firm D call. Per germline, CDR1 MDHEN and CDR2 SYDVKM. Trimming left V 3 bases short and J 1 base short, with 7 bases between. The CDR3 spans 13 residues.

This clone was detected only a few times. The V and J genes are TRBV7-2 and TRBJ2-5; 9 positions match TRBD1. J was trimmed by 4 bases and V by 4 bases; bases with no gene match: 4. The CDR3 totals 14 residues. Germline CDR1 reads SGHTA; CDR2 reads FQGNSA. The CDR3 DNA is TGTGCCAGCAGCTCAAACAGGGGGCGAGAGACCCAGTACTTC. Translated, it gives CASSSNRGRETQYF.

This clone was detected a few times. The chain has TRBV3-1 (or the pseudogene TRBV3-2) and TRBJ1-6; TRBD1 agrees at 8 bases. The germline V gene encodes CDR1 LGHDT and CDR2 YNNKEL (reference sequence). V trimming: 3 bases; J trimming: 10 bases; junction bases outside the gene matches: 8. The CDR3 runs 15 residues. DNA for the CDR3: TGTGCCAGCAGCCAGCCGTTCAGGGGGCTCTCACCCCTCCACTTT. It codes for CASSQPFRGLSPLHF.

This rearrangement joins TRBV29-1 to TRBJ1-4; 8 positions agree with TRBD1. Unmatched junction bases numbered 6, after V lost 7 bases and J lost 8 bases. This CDR3 has 12 amino acids. The germline CDR1 and CDR2 sequences are SQVTM and ANQGSEA. CDR3 in amino acids: CSGQGPEEKLFF. CDR3 DNA sequence: TGCAGCGGACAGGGGCCGGAGGAAAAACTGTTTTTT. The full variable domain, its missing parts supplied by reference TRBV29-1 and TRBJ1-4, is SAVISQKPSRDICQRGTSLTIQCQVDSQVTMMFWYRQQPGQSLTLIATANQGSEATYESGFVIDKFPISRPNLTFSTLTVSNMSPEDSSIYLCSGQGPEEKLFFGSGTQLSVL.

This sequence joins TRBV6-1 and TRBJ1-2, with 7 bases fitting TRBD1. Germline CDR1 MNHNS, CDR2 SASEGT. The CDR3 extends over 13 amino acids. Germline trimming cut 3 bases from V and 5 bases from J; bases unmatched to any gene: 3. This chain's CDR3 is CASSDGRGYGYTF. The CDR3 DNA sequence: TGTGCCAGCAGTGATGGCAGGGGGTATGGCTACACCTTC.

This sequence joins TRBV29-1 and TRBJ1-1; 7 nucleotides align to TRBD1. The CDR3 covers 13 residues. After removal of 6 bases from V and 5 bases from J, the junction contained 9 bases not matched to a gene. Germline assignment: CDR1 SQVTM and CDR2 ANQGSEA. The CDR3 DNA reads TGCAGCGTCTTCAGGGGGAGTAGGACTGAAGCTTTCTTT. It translates to CSVFRGSRTEAFF.

This sequence joins TRBV5-6 and TRBJ1-2, with no clear D. The V gene lost 1 base and the J gene lost 6 bases, with 10 bases spanning the gap. This CDR3 spans 13 amino acids. Germline loops: CDR1 SGHDT, CDR2 YYEEEE. The CDR3 DNA reads as TGTGCCAGCAGCTTGTTCCCGAGGGATGGCTACACCTTC. Its protein product is CASSLFPRDGYTF.

The chain employs TRBV5-1 and TRBJ2-3, with D unresolved. The germline V gene has CDR1 SGHRS and CDR2 YFSETQ. Between the trimmed V and J ends, which lost 6 bases and 3 bases, there was a span of 14 bases. This CDR3 is 14 amino acids long. CDR3 residues: CASTSSGWTDTQYF. The CDR3 DNA reads TGCGCCAGCACCTCTTCGGGTTGGACAGATACGCAGTATTTT.

The gene calls are TRBV3-1 (or the pseudogene TRBV3-2) and TRBJ1-2, with no clear D. The V end was cut by 2 bases, the J end by 5 bases, with 9 bases between. Germline V gene sequence: CDR1 LGHDT, CDR2 YNNKEL (reference sequence). The CDR3 is made up of 13 amino acids. The CDR3 bases are TGTGCCAGCAGCCAAAGAGTGCTATATGGCTACACCTTC. It encodes CASSQRVLYGYTF.

This chain links TRBV10-2 with TRBJ2-5; D is possibly TRBD1 (5 bases). There are 13 residues in the CDR3. Germline V gene sequence: CDR1 WSHSY, CDR2 SAAADI. V was shortened by 5 bases and J by 4 bases, with 11 bases between the two germline ends. CDR3 coding DNA: TGCGCCAGCAGTCAGGGCTTCGGAGAGACCCAGTACTTC. Translated: CASSQGFGETQYF.

In nucleotides, the CDR3 is TGTGCCAGCAGCCAAGATCACGCGGGGGCCGTCCCGGAAGCTTTCTTT. Its translation is CASSQDHAGAVPEAFF. The V and J genes are TRBV4-2 and TRBJ1-1, with D possibly TRBD1 on 6 matching bases. V lost 0 bases, J lost 8 bases, and 19 bases lay in between. The CDR3 is made up of 16 amino acids. CDR1 and CDR2 (germline): LGHNA, YNFKEQ.